Listed below are T cell receptor beta chains from one sample, sequenced in a study of identical twins. TCRdb analysed the 5' RACE reads with MiXCR anew, one entry per CDR3 protein. In the table there are some 660,000 distinct CDR3 sequences, 8.6% of which are singletons. The data also belong to a second study, concerning yellow fever vaccine responses in identical twins.

Sequenced: PBMCs. These receptors all come from a woman aged 18-30 years in good health. Each CDR3 is given with its conserved first and last residue. The order of the fields is CDR3 DNA, CDR3 protein, clone size, J gene, D gene, V gene. A D gene is named only where the DNA matches it firmly. Not all rows give a size; the values are once, few, many and, for expanded clones, a class.

CDR3nt: TGTGCCAGCAGTTTCGGTTTGAAGACCCAGTACTTC; CDR3aa: CASSFGLKTQYF; abundance: many; j_gene: TRBJ2-5; d_gene: NA; v_gene: TRBV12-3/TRBV12-4
CDR3nt: TGTGCCAGTAGTGTGGACGCGAGCTCCTACGAGCAGTACTTC; CDR3aa: CASSVDASSYEQYF; abundance: NA; j_gene: TRBJ2-7; d_gene: NA; v_gene: TRBV19
CDR3nt: TGTGCCAGCAGGACCGGGACTAGCGATTACGCGAACACCGGGGAGCTGTTTTTT; CDR3aa: CASRTGTSDYANTGELFF; abundance: few; j_gene: TRBJ2-2; d_gene: TRBD2; v_gene: TRBV2
CDR3nt: TGTGCCAGCAGTTTGATGGCAGGGGGCGAGGAGCAGTACTTC; CDR3aa: CASSLMAGGEEQYF; abundance: few; j_gene: TRBJ2-7; d_gene: TRBD1; v_gene: TRBV27
CDR3nt: TGTGCCAGCAGTTTAACCGTCCCGCAGTTCTTC; CDR3aa: CASSLTVPQFF; abundance: few; j_gene: TRBJ2-1; d_gene: NA; v_gene: TRBV28
CDR3nt: TGTGCCAGCTCAATACAGGGGAGAGAGACCCAGTACTTC; CDR3aa: CASSIQGRETQYF; abundance: NA; j_gene: TRBJ2-5; d_gene: TRBD1; v_gene: TRBV18
CDR3nt: TGCGCCAGCAGCCAGGGACTAGCGGGAGATGAGCAGTTCTTC; CDR3aa: CASSQGLAGDEQFF; abundance: many; j_gene: TRBJ2-1; d_gene: TRBD2; v_gene: TRBV4-1
CDR3nt: TGTGCCAGCAGCTTTGAGAGGGGAGGCTACGAGCAGTACTTC; CDR3aa: CASSFERGGYEQYF; abundance: many; j_gene: TRBJ2-7; d_gene: NA; v_gene: TRBV7-9
CDR3nt: TGTGCCAGCAGGAAACAGGGCGGCGGGGGTGTGAACACCGGGGAGCTGTTTTTT; CDR3aa: CASRKQGGGGVNTGELFF; abundance: few; j_gene: TRBJ2-2; d_gene: NA; v_gene: TRBV11-2
CDR3nt: TGTGCCTGGAAGCGGGGACTCACCACAGATACGCAGTATTTT; CDR3aa: CAWKRGLTTDTQYF; abundance: NA; j_gene: TRBJ2-3; d_gene: TRBD2; v_gene: TRBV30
CDR3nt: TGTGCCAGCAGCTTGGGGGACAGGGGCAGTTTCCGAACCCAGTACTTC; CDR3aa: CASSLGDRGSFRTQYF; abundance: NA; j_gene: TRBJ2-5; d_gene: TRBD1; v_gene: TRBV5-5
CDR3nt: TGTGCCAGCAGCTTGGGCGTAGAAGACAGGGTCAGGGACAATGAGCAGTTCTTC; CDR3aa: CASSLGVEDRVRDNEQFF; abundance: NA; j_gene: TRBJ2-1; d_gene: TRBD1; v_gene: TRBV7-8
CDR3nt: TGTGCCAGCAGCTTCTCGACCGGGACAGGGGCCTACAATGAGCAGTTCTTC; CDR3aa: CASSFSTGTGAYNEQFF; abundance: many; j_gene: TRBJ2-1; d_gene: TRBD1; v_gene: TRBV7-9
CDR3nt: TGTGCCAGCAGCTTGTTACGGGACTCTGGAAACACCATATATTTT; CDR3aa: CASSLLRDSGNTIYF; abundance: many; j_gene: TRBJ1-3; d_gene: NA; v_gene: TRBV5-5
CDR3nt: TGCGCCAGCAGCCAAGGTCTAGCGGATTACGAGCAGTACTTC; CDR3aa: CASSQGLADYEQYF; abundance: many; j_gene: TRBJ2-7; d_gene: TRBD2; v_gene: TRBV4-1
CDR3nt: TGTGCCAGCAGCCCAAATGACAGGGGGAACACTGAAGCTTTCTTT; CDR3aa: CASSPNDRGNTEAFF; abundance: NA; j_gene: TRBJ1-1; d_gene: TRBD1; v_gene: TRBV3-1
CDR3nt: TGTGCCAGCAGTGGGGGACTCCGAGCAGCAGATACGCAGTATTTT; CDR3aa: CASSGGLRAADTQYF; abundance: many; j_gene: TRBJ2-3; d_gene: NA; v_gene: TRBV28
CDR3nt: TGTGCCAGTAGTACCGGGACCCCAAGCTCCTACGAGCAGTACTTC; CDR3aa: CASSTGTPSSYEQYF; abundance: NA; j_gene: TRBJ2-7; d_gene: NA; v_gene: TRBV19
CDR3nt: TGTGCCAGCAGTCGGGACGGCGCTGGGCCCCAGCATTTT; CDR3aa: CASSRDGAGPQHF; abundance: few; j_gene: TRBJ1-5; d_gene: NA; v_gene: TRBV2
CDR3nt: TGTGCCATCAGTGAGGGCAGGGATAGCGAGCAGTACTTC; CDR3aa: CAISEGRDSEQYF; abundance: NA; j_gene: TRBJ2-7; d_gene: NA; v_gene: TRBV10-3
CDR3nt: TGTGCCAGCAGCTTAGATGTCGATGAGCAGTTCTTC; CDR3aa: CASSLDVDEQFF; abundance: NA; j_gene: TRBJ2-1; d_gene: NA; v_gene: TRBV11-3
CDR3nt: TGCAGCACCCGGACCCACTCTAGCACAGATACGCAGTATTTT; CDR3aa: CSTRTHSSTDTQYF; abundance: NA; j_gene: TRBJ2-3; d_gene: NA; v_gene: TRBV29-1
CDR3nt: TGCAGCGCCCGAACCCAGACCTACGAGCAGTACTTC; CDR3aa: CSARTQTYEQYF; abundance: few; j_gene: TRBJ2-7; d_gene: NA; v_gene: TRBV29-1
CDR3nt: TGTGCCAGCAGCTTAGAGTGGGGGATGGGCACTGAAGCTTTCTTT; CDR3aa: CASSLEWGMGTEAFF; abundance: NA; j_gene: TRBJ1-1; d_gene: NA; v_gene: TRBV7-6
CDR3nt: TGTGCCAGCAGCCAAGAAGCCTTAGGGGCAGGGGAGCAGTTCTTC; CDR3aa: CASSQEALGAGEQFF; abundance: few; j_gene: TRBJ2-1; d_gene: NA; v_gene: TRBV3-1
CDR3nt: TGTGCCAGCAGTTGGGCCACCAGCTACGAGCAGTACTTC; CDR3aa: CASSWATSYEQYF; abundance: few; j_gene: TRBJ2-7; d_gene: NA; v_gene: TRBV27
CDR3nt: TGTGCCAGCAAGAGTAGCACTAAAAATTACCATGAGCAGTTCTTC; CDR3aa: CASKSSTKNYHEQFF; abundance: many; j_gene: TRBJ2-1; d_gene: NA; v_gene: TRBV6-1
CDR3nt: TGTGCCAGCACCCCTGTGAGGGGATATGGTGAGCAGTTCTTC; CDR3aa: CASTPVRGYGEQFF; abundance: NA; j_gene: TRBJ2-1; d_gene: NA; v_gene: TRBV7-9
CDR3nt: TGTGCCACCAGTGACCCCACCGCCCAAAAAAGCTCCTACGAGCAGTACTTC; CDR3aa: CATSDPTAQKSSYEQYF; abundance: NA; j_gene: TRBJ2-7; d_gene: NA; v_gene: TRBV24-1
CDR3nt: TGTGCCACCAGTGATACCGGACAGGGAATCTACGAGCAGTACTTC; CDR3aa: CATSDTGQGIYEQYF; abundance: many; j_gene: TRBJ2-7; d_gene: TRBD1; v_gene: TRBV24-1
CDR3nt: TGCAGTGCGGGAAAGGTGGCGGTAGGCTCCTACGAGCAGTACTTC; CDR3aa: CSAGKVAVGSYEQYF; abundance: NA; j_gene: TRBJ2-7; d_gene: NA; v_gene: TRBV20-1
CDR3nt: TGTGCCACCAGTGATCCGGGACAGAACACTGAAGCTTTCTTT; CDR3aa: CATSDPGQNTEAFF; abundance: few; j_gene: TRBJ1-1; d_gene: NA; v_gene: TRBV24-1
CDR3nt: TGTGCCAGCAGCTTCATCGGGGGGACAGCTGAGACCCAGTACTTC; CDR3aa: CASSFIGGTAETQYF; abundance: NA; j_gene: TRBJ2-5; d_gene: NA; v_gene: TRBV5-6
CDR3nt: TGTGCCAGCAGCCTAGAGGACAGGGCTAATGAAAAACTGTTTTTT; CDR3aa: CASSLEDRANEKLFF; abundance: NA; j_gene: TRBJ1-4; d_gene: TRBD1; v_gene: TRBV9
CDR3nt: TGTGCCAGCAGACTCGGGGGAGCATGGTTAGAGACCCAGTACTTC; CDR3aa: CASRLGGAWLETQYF; abundance: NA; j_gene: TRBJ2-5; d_gene: NA; v_gene: TRBV7-2
CDR3nt: TGTGCCAGCAGTGAAGTTAAGGGAAAAAGCTCTGGAAACACCATATATTTT; CDR3aa: CASSEVKGKSSGNTIYF; abundance: few; j_gene: TRBJ1-3; d_gene: NA; v_gene: TRBV2
CDR3nt: TGCAGCGCCCCACTAGCCTATGAGCAGTTCTTC; CDR3aa: CSAPLAYEQFF; abundance: many; j_gene: TRBJ2-1; d_gene: NA; v_gene: TRBV29-1
CDR3nt: TGTGCCAGCAGCTGGCGGGGACAGGGCACAAATGAGCAGTTCTTC; CDR3aa: CASSWRGQGTNEQFF; abundance: few; j_gene: TRBJ2-1; d_gene: TRBD1; v_gene: TRBV7-2
CDR3nt: TGTGCCATCAGTGAGTCGGGTGCTTCGAGCACAGATACGCAGTATTTT; CDR3aa: CAISESGASSTDTQYF; abundance: few; j_gene: TRBJ2-3; d_gene: NA; v_gene: TRBV10-3
CDR3nt: TGTGCCAGCAGTTTATGGGGGGGCCCGGTCAATGAGCAGTTCTTC; CDR3aa: CASSLWGGPVNEQFF; abundance: many; j_gene: TRBJ2-1; d_gene: NA; v_gene: TRBV12-3/TRBV12-4